Below are 27 T cell receptor beta chains sequenced from a single sample in a study of cytomegalovirus exposure and HLA in healthy donors. Primers included in the PCR were 60 Vbeta and 13 Jbeta primers. Generated by immunoSEQ multiplex PCR, the TCRdb table keeps only in-frame clones and is missing some. The repertoire holds about 220,000 clones, with just over 75% as singletons. Material for sequencing was PBMCs. These TCRs come from a man younger than 35 in good health and CMV-seronegative.

V gene TRBV2 combines with J gene TRBJ2-7; D unclear. V lost 8 bases and J 3 bases, leaving 11 bases between the germline ends. CDR3 length: 12 amino acids. CDR1 SNHLY and CDR2 FYNNEI come from the germline V gene. The CDR3, as DNA: TGTGCCAGCTTGCACAGAAACTACGAGCAGTACTTC. Translation: CASLHRNYEQYF.

The chain joins TRBV7-9 to TRBJ1-4, with 9 bases lining up with TRBD1. The CDR3 is 15 amino acids. Germline V lookup: CDR1 SEHNR, CDR2 FQNEAQ (reference sequence). V was clipped by 3 bases and J by 6 bases; unmatched bases: 5. CDR3 sequence (DNA): TGTGCCAGCAGCTTTGGGGACAGGGATTATGAAAAACTGTTTTTT. This translates into CASSFGDRDYEKLFF.

This clone was seen more than once but under ten times. The chain recombines TRBV5-4 with TRBJ2-7; 13 nucleotides align to TRBD2. Trimming at V came to 0 bases and at J to 9 bases, leaving 6 bases not matched to a gene. The CDR3 is made up of 15 amino acids. The germline gives CDR1 SGHNT, CDR2 YYREEE (reference sequence). This chain's CDR3 is CASSLAGTSGMGQYF. The CDR3 DNA reads as TGTGCCAGCAGCTTGGCCGGGACTAGCGGGATGGGGCAGTACTTC.

This chain joins TRBV5-1 and TRBJ2-2; tentative D call: TRBD2 (5 bases). V dropped 0 bases and J dropped 0 bases, with 6 bases sitting between them. The CDR3 has 15 amino acids. CDR1 SGHRS and CDR2 YFSETQ come from the germline V gene. Here the CDR3 DNA reads TGCGCCAGCAGCTTGGAACTAGCGAACACCGGGGAGCTGTTTTTT. The encoded protein is CASSLELANTGELFF.

This clone was seen a handful of times. This chain connects TRBV6-1 to TRBJ2-1; TRBD2 agrees at 14 bases. Germline trimming cut 4 bases from V and 9 bases from J; bases unmatched to any gene: 8. The V gene's germline CDR1 is MNHNS and CDR2 SASEGT. CDR3 length: 16 residues. CDR3 sequence reads: CASSGLAGGHTTEQFF. CDR3 DNA: TGTGCCAGCAGTGGACTAGCGGGAGGGCATACGACTGAGCAGTTCTTC.

This chain uses TRBV9 with TRBJ2-1; perhaps TRBD2 as D (6 bases). CDR1 SGDLS and CDR2 YYNGEE come from the germline V gene. With 4 bases removed from V and 8 bases from J, the gap between germline ends came to 22 bases. The CDR3 covers 16 residues. The CDR3, as DNA: TGTGCCAGCAGCCCCCTCGGGGGTCCGCCGTTGGATGAGCAGTTCTTC. Its translation: CASSPLGGPPLDEQFF.

V and J are TRBV25-1 and TRBJ1-1; 8 nucleotides align to TRBD1. CDR3 length: 14 residues. Germline-derived CDR1 and CDR2 are MGHDK and SYGVNS. Germline trimming cut 3 bases from V and 4 bases from J; bases unmatched to any gene: 4. This CDR3 is CASSDSRGPTEAFF. The CDR3 bases are TGTGCCAGCAGTGACTCCAGGGGGCCCACTGAAGCTTTCTTT.

The rearrangement uses TRBV9 and TRBJ2-7; no firm D call. V gave up 3 bases and J gave up 2 bases, with 9 bases separating them. Per the germline V gene, CDR1 is SGDLS and CDR2 is YYNGEE. The CDR3 extends over 13 amino acids. This CDR3 reads CASSGLGPYEQYF. The DNA for the CDR3 is TGTGCCAGCAGCGGGCTAGGTCCCTACGAGCAGTACTTC.

The CDR3 protein is CASTPTSTAYEQYF. CDR3 nucleotides: TGTGCCAGTACCCCGACTAGCACCGCCTACGAGCAGTACTTC. The rearrangement links TRBV19 to TRBJ2-7; 7 positions match TRBD2. V dropped 7 bases and J dropped 2; count of bases not matched to a gene: 8. CDR1 and CDR2 (germline): LNHDA, SQIVND (reference sequence). This CDR3 contains 14 residues.

The chain has TRBV29-1 and TRBJ1-1, with D possibly TRBD1 on 5 matching bases. This CDR3 is built from 14 residues. Germline V gene data show CDR1 as SQVTM and CDR2 as ANQGSEA. Between the trimmed V and J ends, which lost 0 bases and 4 bases, there was a span of 12 bases. The CDR3, as DNA: TGCAGCGTTGAAGAGGGGGGGGAAACCACTGAAGCTTTCTTT. Its protein is CSVEEGGETTEAFF.

J is TRBJ2-3 and V is TRBV27; 8 nucleotides match TRBD2. In germline, CDR1 is MNHEY, CDR2 SMNVEV (reference sequence). V gave up 3 bases and J gave up 2 bases; unmatched junction bases: 4. This CDR3 comprises 15 residues. CDR3 residues: CASSLGGGFTDTQYF. In nucleotides, the CDR3 is TGTGCCAGCAGTTTGGGCGGGGGGTTCACAGATACGCAGTATTTT.

The chain is built from TRBV29-1 and TRBJ1-2; 8 positions match TRBD1. Looked up from germline, CDR1 is SQVTM and CDR2 is ANQGSEA. V dropped 6 bases and J dropped 4; count of bases not matched to a gene: 16. The CDR3 sequence is 16 residues long. The CDR3 bases are TGCAGCGTACCCTCGGGTGTCCAGGGGGCGTTCTATGGCTACACCTTC. Amino acid sequence: CSVPSGVQGAFYGYTF.

The chain joins TRBV4-1 to TRBJ2-2, with a weak D call TRBD1 (6 bases). Germline V gives CDR1 MGHRA, CDR2 YSYEKL. V lost 1 base to trimming and J lost 7 bases, with 16 bases between them. The CDR3 extends over 16 amino acids. The CDR3 nucleotides read TGCGCCAGCAGCCAAGGAGACAACAGGGTGAGCGGGGAGCTGTTTTTT. Its protein product is CASSQGDNRVSGELFF.

This clone has only a few counts. V gene TRBV29-1 combines with J gene TRBJ2-7; TRBD1 is a possible D gene (6 bases). The ends were cut back, 3 bases at V and 0 bases at J, with 15 bases in the middle. The length of the CDR3 is 15 residues. The germline V gene encodes CDR1 SQVTM and CDR2 ANQGSEA. CDR3: CSVDYGTSNSYEQYF. The CDR3 bases are TGCAGCGTTGATTATGGGACATCGAACTCCTACGAGCAGTACTTC.

This sequence joins TRBV28 and TRBJ2-7; TRBD2 agrees at 10 bases. Germline loops: CDR1 MDHEN, CDR2 SYDVKM. J lost 2 bases, V lost 3 bases, and 16 bases had no gene match. CDR3 length: 19 residues. The CDR3 spells CASSLPTSSGSRSAYEQYF. CDR3 in DNA: TGTGCCAGCAGTTTGCCCACATCTAGCGGGAGTAGATCGGCCTACGAGCAGTACTTC.

This sequence joins TRBV2 and TRBJ2-1; weak D call: TRBD1 (5 bases). Germline V gives CDR1 SNHLY, CDR2 FYNNEI. The CDR3 is 14 amino acids. The V gene lost 4 bases and the J gene lost 2 bases, with 9 bases spanning the gap. CDR3 amino acids: CASSVGETYNEQFF. In DNA form, the CDR3 reads TGTGCCAGCAGTGTAGGGGAAACCTACAATGAGCAGTTCTTC.

J is TRBJ2-1 and V is TRBV7-6, with 8 bases identical to TRBD1. Looked up from germline, CDR1 is SGHVS and CDR2 is FNYEAQ. Losses at the gene ends were 3 bases for V and 0 bases for J; bases not matched to a gene: 7. The CDR3 contains 17 residues. CDR3 sequence reads: CASSFADRDLSYNEQFF. Written as DNA, the CDR3 is TGTGCCAGCAGCTTCGCGGACAGGGACCTCTCCTACAATGAGCAGTTCTTC.

This clone was counted only a few times. Other DNA sequences in the sample encode the same CDR3. The CDR3 DNA follows: TGTGCCAGTAGTCCAGGACATAATCAGCCCCAGCATTTT. It encodes CASSPGHNQPQHF. The chain links TRBV19 to TRBJ1-5, with D tentatively TRBD1 (5 bases). This CDR3 has 13 amino acids. The germline CDR1 and CDR2 sequences are LNHDA and SQIVND (reference sequence). Trimming removed 5 bases from V and 4 bases from J, with 9 bases in between.

This clone was seen once. This chain connects TRBV7-9 to TRBJ1-1; TRBD1 matches at 9 bases. CDR1 is SEHNR, CDR2 FQNEAQ, per germline (reference sequence). The CDR3 loop spans 12 amino acids. V lost 11 bases and J lost 5; bases outside the gene matches: 6. In nucleotides, the CDR3 is TGTGCCGGGGGACAGGGTGGAACTGAAGCTTTCTTT. Protein sequence: CAGGQGGTEAFF.

Note on this clone: At the DNA level, this CDR3 is encoded by other sequences in the same sample as well. The gene calls are TRBV5-1 and TRBJ1-3; no firm D call. This CDR3 comprises 15 residues. V was shortened by 0 bases and J by 0 bases, with 7 bases between the two germline ends. Germline V lookup: CDR1 SGHRS, CDR2 YFSETQ. The CDR3 is CASSLAGDSGNTIYF. For the CDR3, the DNA is TGCGCCAGCAGCTTGGCCGGGGACTCTGGAAACACCATATATTTT.

This clone was counted at least ten times. J is TRBJ1-2 and V is TRBV11-2; 8 bases fit TRBD1. CDR3 length equals 15 residues. The germline V gene encodes CDR1 SGHAT and CDR2 FQNNGV. Trimming at V came to 4 bases and at J to 7 bases, leaving 11 bases not matched to a gene. In DNA form, the CDR3 reads TGTGCCAGCAGCTGGGGGGATACAGGGGGGCTTGGCTACACCTTC. Residues: CASSWGDTGGLGYTF.

V gene TRBV6-1 combines with J gene TRBJ2-1, with TRBD2 matching over 10 bases. The junction had 9 bases not matched to a gene; V was cut back by 1 base and J by 9 bases. This CDR3 has 16 amino acids. CDR1 is MNHNS, CDR2 SASEGT, per germline. The CDR3 DNA follows: TGTGCCAGCAGTGAAGTGTTAGCGGGAGGTGCCAGTGAGCAGTTCTTC. Residues: CASSEVLAGGASEQFF.

The V call is TRBV2, the J call TRBJ2-1; 8 bases fit TRBD2. Germline-derived CDR1 and CDR2 are SNHLY and FYNNEI. V lost 6 bases and J lost 7; bases outside the gene matches: 17. This CDR3 has 17 residues. This CDR3 is CASRGGVVASGPNEQFF. The CDR3 coding sequence is TGTGCCAGCAGGGGAGGCGTCGTGGCTAGCGGGCCGAATGAGCAGTTCTTC.

The chain employs TRBV6-5 and TRBJ2-3; D ambiguous. Germline assignment: CDR1 MNHEY and CDR2 SVGAGI. The CDR3 contains 13 residues. V lost 0 bases and J 6 bases, leaving 7 bases between the germline ends. The CDR3 loop is CASSYSSRDTQYF. In DNA, the CDR3 is TGTGCCAGCAGTTACTCTAGCCGGGATACGCAGTATTTT.

This chain uses TRBV6-1 with TRBJ2-7; TRBD1 matches at 11 bases. This CDR3 comprises 13 residues. Germline CDR1 is MNHNS and CDR2 is SASEGT. The V and J ends lost 7 bases and 5 bases, in that order; junction bases with no gene match: 4. CDR3 DNA sequence: TGTGCCAGCACCGGACAGGGGGCCCACGAGCAGTACTTC. Translating it yields CASTGQGAHEQYF.

The CDR3 reads CASSPTGFYNEQFF. The CDR3 DNA reads TGTGCCAGCAGCCCCACAGGGTTCTACAATGAGCAGTTCTTC. V gene TRBV2 combines with J gene TRBJ2-1, with a weak D call TRBD1 (6 bases). The V end lost 6 bases, the J end lost 3 bases, and 12 bases lay between the germline ends. This CDR3 has 14 residues. Looked up from germline, CDR1 is SNHLY and CDR2 is FYNNEI.

To note about this clone: Other DNA variants within this sample encode the same CDR3. This rearrangement joins TRBV15 to TRBJ1-1; D perhaps matches TRBD1 (5 bases). V was clipped by 0 bases and J by 1 base, with 9 bases between them. Germline V gene data show CDR1 as LNHNV and CDR2 as YYDKDF (reference sequence). The CDR3 has 15 amino acids. The CDR3 DNA reads TGTGCCACCAGCAGAGATGGGCAGGGGAACACTGAAGCTTTCTTT. Amino acids: CATSRDGQGNTEAFF.